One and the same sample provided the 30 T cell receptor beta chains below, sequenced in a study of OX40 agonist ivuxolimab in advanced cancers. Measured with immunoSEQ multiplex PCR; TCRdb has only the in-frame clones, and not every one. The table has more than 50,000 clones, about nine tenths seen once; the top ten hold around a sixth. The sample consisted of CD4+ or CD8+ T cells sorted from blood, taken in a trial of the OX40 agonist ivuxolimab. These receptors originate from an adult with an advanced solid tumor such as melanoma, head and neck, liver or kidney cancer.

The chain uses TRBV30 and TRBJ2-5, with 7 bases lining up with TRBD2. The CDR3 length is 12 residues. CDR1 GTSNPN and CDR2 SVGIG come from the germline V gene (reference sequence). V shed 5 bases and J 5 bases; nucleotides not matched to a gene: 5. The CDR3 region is CAWAGLRETQYF. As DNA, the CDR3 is TGTGCCTGGGCGGGACTACGGGAGACCCAGTACTTC. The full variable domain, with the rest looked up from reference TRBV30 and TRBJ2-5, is SQTIHQWPATLVQPVGSPLSLECTVEGTSNPNLYWYRQAAGRGLQLLFYSVGIGQISSEVPQNLSASRPQDRQFILSSKKLLLSDSGFYLCAWAGLRETQYFGPGTRLLVL.

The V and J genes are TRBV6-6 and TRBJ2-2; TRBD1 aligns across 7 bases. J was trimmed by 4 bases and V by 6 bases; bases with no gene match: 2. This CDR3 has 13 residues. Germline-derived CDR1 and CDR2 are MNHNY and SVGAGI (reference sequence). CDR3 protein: CASREGATGELFF. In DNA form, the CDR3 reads TGTGCCAGCAGAGAGGGGGCCACCGGGGAGCTGTTTTTT.

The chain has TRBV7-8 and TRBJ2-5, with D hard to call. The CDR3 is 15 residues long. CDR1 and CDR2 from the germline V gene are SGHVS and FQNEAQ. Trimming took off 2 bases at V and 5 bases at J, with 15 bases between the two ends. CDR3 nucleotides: TGTGCCAGCAGCTTAAAGCCGGGCCCATGGGAGACCCAGTACTTC. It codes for CASSLKPGPWETQYF.

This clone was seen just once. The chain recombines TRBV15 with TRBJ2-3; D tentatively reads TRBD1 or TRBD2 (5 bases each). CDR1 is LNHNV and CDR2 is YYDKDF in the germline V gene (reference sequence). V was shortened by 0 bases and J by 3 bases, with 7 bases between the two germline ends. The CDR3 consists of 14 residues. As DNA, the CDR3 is TGTGCCACCAGCAGAGAGGGGGTAACAGATACGCAGTATTTT. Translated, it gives CATSREGVTDTQYF.

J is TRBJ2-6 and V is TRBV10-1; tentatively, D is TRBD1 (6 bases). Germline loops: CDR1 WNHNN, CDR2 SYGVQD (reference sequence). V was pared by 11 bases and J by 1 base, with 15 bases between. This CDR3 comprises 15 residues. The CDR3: CARGQPPSGANVLTF. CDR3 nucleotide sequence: TGCGCCCGGGGACAACCCCCTTCTGGGGCCAACGTCCTGACTTTC.

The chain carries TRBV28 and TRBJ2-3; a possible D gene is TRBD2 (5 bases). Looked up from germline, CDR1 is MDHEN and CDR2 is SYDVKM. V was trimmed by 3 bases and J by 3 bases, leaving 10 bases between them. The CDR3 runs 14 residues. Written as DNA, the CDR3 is TGTGCCAGCAGTTTCGTACTAGGGACAGATACGCAGTATTTT. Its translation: CASSFVLGTDTQYF.

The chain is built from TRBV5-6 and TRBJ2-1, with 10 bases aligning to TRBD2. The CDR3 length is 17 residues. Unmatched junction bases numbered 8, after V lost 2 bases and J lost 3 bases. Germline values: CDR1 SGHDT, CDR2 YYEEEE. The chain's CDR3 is CASSFSGGTPHYNEQFF. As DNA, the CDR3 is TGTGCCAGCAGCTTTAGCGGGGGGACTCCTCACTACAATGAGCAGTTCTTC. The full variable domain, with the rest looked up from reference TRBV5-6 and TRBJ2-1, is DAGVTQSPTHLIKTRGQQVTLRCSPKSGHDTVSWYQQALGQGPQFIFQYYEEEERQRGNFPDRFSGHQFPNYSSELNVNALLLGDSALYLCASSFSGGTPHYNEQFFGPGTRLTVL.

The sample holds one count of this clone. CDR3 nucleotides: TGTGCCAGCAGTTTAGAGCTGGACAGGGGCGTAAGCAATCAGCCCCAGCATTTT. Translation: CASSLELDRGVSNQPQHF. V and J are TRBV28 and TRBJ1-5; 9 nucleotides agree with TRBD1. CDR1 MDHEN and CDR2 SYDVKM come from the germline V gene. V trimming: 2 bases; J trimming: 1 base; junction bases outside the gene matches: 9. CDR3 length: 18 amino acids.

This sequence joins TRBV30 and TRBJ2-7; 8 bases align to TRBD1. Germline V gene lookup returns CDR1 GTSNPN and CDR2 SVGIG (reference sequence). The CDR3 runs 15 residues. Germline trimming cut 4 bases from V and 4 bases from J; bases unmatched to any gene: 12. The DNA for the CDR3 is TGTGCCTGGACCTCGAAAACGGGACAGGTATACGAGCAGTACTTC. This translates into CAWTSKTGQVYEQYF. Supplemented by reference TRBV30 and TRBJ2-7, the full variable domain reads SQTIHQWPATLVQPVGSPLSLECTVEGTSNPNLYWYRQAAGRGLQLLFYSVGIGQISSEVPQNLSASRPQDRQFILSSKKLLLSDSGFYLCAWTSKTGQVYEQYFGPGTRLTVT.

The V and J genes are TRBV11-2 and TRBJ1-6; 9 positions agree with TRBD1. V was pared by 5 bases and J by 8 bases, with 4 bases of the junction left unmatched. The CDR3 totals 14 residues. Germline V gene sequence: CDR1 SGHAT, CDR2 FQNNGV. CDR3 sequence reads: CASSPDRGDSPLHF. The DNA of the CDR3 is TGTGCCAGCAGCCCGGACAGGGGTGATTCACCCCTCCACTTT.

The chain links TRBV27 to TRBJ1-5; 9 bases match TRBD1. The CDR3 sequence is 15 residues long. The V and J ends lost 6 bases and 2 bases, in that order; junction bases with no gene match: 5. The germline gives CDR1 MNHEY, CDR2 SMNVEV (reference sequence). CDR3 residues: CASRSRDRGNQPQHF. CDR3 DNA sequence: TGTGCCAGCAGATCCCGGGACAGGGGCAATCAGCCCCAGCATTTT.

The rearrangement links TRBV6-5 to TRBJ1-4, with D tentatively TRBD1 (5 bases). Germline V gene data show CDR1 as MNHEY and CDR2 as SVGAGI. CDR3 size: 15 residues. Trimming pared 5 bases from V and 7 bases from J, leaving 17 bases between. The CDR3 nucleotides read TGTGCCAGCAGTCCACGGACGAGTCAGGGTGAAAAACTGTTTTTT. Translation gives CASSPRTSQGEKLFF.

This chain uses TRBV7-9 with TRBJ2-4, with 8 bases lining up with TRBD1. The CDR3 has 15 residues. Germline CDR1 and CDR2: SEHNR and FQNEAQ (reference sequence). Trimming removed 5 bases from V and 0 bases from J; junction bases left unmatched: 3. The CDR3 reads CASSKTGEAKNIQYF. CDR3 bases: TGTGCCAGCAGCAAGACAGGGGAAGCCAAAAACATTCAGTACTTC.

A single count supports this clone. DNA of the CDR3: TGTGCCAGCAGGCCCCCGGGACAGATTACAGATACGCAGTATTTT. The encoded protein is CASRPPGQITDTQYF. The V and J genes are TRBV7-9 and TRBJ2-3, with 7 positions matching TRBD1. The germline V gene encodes CDR1 SEHNR and CDR2 FQNEAQ (reference sequence). This CDR3 comprises 15 residues. The J segment lost 3 bases and the V segment lost 6 bases, leaving 9 bases of the junction unmatched.

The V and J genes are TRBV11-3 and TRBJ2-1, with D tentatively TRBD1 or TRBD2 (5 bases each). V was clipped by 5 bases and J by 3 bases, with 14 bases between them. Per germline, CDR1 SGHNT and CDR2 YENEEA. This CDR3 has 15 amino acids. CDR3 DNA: TGTGCCAGCAGCCCCGGGGCGGAGGACTACAATGAGCAGTTCTTC. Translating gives CASSPGAEDYNEQFF.

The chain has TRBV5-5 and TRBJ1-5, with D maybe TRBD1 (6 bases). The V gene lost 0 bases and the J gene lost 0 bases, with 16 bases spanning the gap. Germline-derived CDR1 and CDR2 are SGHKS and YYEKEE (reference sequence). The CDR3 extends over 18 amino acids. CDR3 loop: CASSLEPGAGYSNQPQHF. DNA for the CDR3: TGTGCCAGCAGCTTGGAACCGGGGGCTGGATATAGCAATCAGCCCCAGCATTTT.

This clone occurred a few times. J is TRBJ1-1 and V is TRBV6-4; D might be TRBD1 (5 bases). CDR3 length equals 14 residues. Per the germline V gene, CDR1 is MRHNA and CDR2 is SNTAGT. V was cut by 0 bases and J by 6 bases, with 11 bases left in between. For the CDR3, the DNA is TGTGCCAGCAGTGACTCGGGGGAGGGCGCTGAAGCTTTCTTT. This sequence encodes CASSDSGEGAEAFF.

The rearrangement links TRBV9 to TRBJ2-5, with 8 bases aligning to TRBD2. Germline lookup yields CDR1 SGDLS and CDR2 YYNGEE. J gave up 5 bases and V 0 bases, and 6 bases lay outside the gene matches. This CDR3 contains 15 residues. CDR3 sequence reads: CASSVGSGGQETQYF. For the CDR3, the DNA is TGTGCCAGCAGCGTAGGATCGGGGGGGCAGGAGACCCAGTACTTC.

CDR3 bases: TGTGCCAGTAGTATAGGTAGAGACAATGAGCAGTTCTTC. As protein: CASSIGRDNEQFF. This sequence joins TRBV19 and TRBJ2-1; D is unclear. V shed 1 base and J shed 5 bases, with 6 bases lying between them. The CDR3 spans 13 residues. Per germline, CDR1 LNHDA and CDR2 SQIVND (reference sequence).

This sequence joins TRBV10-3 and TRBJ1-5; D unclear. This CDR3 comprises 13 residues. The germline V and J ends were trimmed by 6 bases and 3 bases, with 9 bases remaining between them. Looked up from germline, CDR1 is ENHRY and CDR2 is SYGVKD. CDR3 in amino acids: CAISQEDNQPQHF. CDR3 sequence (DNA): TGTGCCATCAGCCAGGAGGACAATCAGCCCCAGCATTTT.

The DNA of the CDR3 is TGTGCCAGCCCCAAGGGGGCTAGCTCCTACGAGCAGTACTTC. Translated, it gives CASPKGASSYEQYF. The rearrangement uses TRBV5-8 and TRBJ2-7; TRBD1 aligns across 7 bases. The CDR3 spans 14 residues. Germline V gene lookup returns CDR1 SGHTS and CDR2 YDEGEE. V lost 7 bases, J lost 0 bases, and 7 bases stayed unmatched.

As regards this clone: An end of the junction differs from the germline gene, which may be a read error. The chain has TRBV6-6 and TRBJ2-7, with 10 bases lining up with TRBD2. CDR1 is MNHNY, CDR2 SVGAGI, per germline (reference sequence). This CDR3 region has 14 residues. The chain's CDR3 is CASSYSSAGGLRNF. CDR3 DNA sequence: TGTGCCAGCAGTTACTCGTCAGCGGGGGGGCTCAGAAACTTC.

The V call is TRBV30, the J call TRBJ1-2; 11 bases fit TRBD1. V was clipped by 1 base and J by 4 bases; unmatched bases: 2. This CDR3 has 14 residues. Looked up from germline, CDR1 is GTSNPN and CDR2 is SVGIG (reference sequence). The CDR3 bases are TGTGCCTGGAGTGGGACAGGGGGCTTCTATGGCTACACCTTC. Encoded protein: CAWSGTGGFYGYTF.

For the CDR3, the DNA is TGTGCCAGCAGCGGGGGACTAGTGGGAGGAAATGAGCAGTTCTTC. It translates to CASSGGLVGGNEQFF. The rearrangement joins TRBV13 to TRBJ2-1, with 8 bases lining up with TRBD2. Germline V gene sequence: CDR1 PRHDT, CDR2 FYEKMQ (reference sequence). This CDR3 has 15 residues. V was pared by 5 bases and J by 7 bases, with 10 bases of the junction left unmatched.

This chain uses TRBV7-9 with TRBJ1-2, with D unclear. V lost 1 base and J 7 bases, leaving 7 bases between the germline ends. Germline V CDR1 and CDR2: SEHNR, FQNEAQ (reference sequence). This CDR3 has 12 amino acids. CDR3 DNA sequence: TGTGCCAGCAGCTTAGATTCCGCTGGCTACACCTTC. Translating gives CASSLDSAGYTF.

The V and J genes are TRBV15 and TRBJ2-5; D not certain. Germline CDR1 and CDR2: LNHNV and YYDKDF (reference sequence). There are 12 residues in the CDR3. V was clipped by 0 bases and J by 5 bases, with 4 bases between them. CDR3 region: CATSRDQETQYF. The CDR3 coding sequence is TGTGCCACCAGCAGAGATCAGGAGACCCAGTACTTC. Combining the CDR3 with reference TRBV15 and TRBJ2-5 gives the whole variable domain DAMVIQNPRYQVTQFGKPVTLSCSQTLNHNVMYWYQQKSSQAPKLLFHYYDKDFNNEADTPDNFQSRRPNTSFCFLDIRSPGLGDTAMYLCATSRDQETQYFGPGTRLLVL.

The CDR3 sequence is CAISDWTGATEAFF. The CDR3 bases are TGTGCCATCAGTGATTGGACAGGGGCCACTGAAGCTTTCTTT. The chain uses TRBV10-3 and TRBJ1-1; 9 bases agree with TRBD1. The CDR3 is 14 amino acids. With V trimmed by 3 bases and J by 4 bases, 3 bases remained unmatched. Germline V lookup: CDR1 ENHRY, CDR2 SYGVKD.

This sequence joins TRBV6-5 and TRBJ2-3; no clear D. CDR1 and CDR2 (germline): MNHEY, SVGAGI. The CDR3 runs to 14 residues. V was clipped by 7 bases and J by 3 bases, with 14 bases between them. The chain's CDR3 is CASTTSGSTDTQYF. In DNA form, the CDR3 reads TGTGCCAGCACAACGTCGGGCAGTACAGATACGCAGTATTTT.

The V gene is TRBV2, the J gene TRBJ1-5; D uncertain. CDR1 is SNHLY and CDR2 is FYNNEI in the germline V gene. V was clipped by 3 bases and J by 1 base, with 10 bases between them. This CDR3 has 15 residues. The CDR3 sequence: CASSDWGSSNQPQHF. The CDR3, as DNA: TGTGCCAGCAGTGATTGGGGATCGAGCAATCAGCCCCAGCATTTT.

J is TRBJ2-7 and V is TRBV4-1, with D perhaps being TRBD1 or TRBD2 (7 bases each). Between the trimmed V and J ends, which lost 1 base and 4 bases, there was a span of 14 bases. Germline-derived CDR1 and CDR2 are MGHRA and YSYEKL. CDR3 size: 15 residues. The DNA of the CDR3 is TGCGCCAGCAGCCAAGGGGGAGGGGGCGGGTACGAGCAGTACTTC. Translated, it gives CASSQGGGGGYEQYF.